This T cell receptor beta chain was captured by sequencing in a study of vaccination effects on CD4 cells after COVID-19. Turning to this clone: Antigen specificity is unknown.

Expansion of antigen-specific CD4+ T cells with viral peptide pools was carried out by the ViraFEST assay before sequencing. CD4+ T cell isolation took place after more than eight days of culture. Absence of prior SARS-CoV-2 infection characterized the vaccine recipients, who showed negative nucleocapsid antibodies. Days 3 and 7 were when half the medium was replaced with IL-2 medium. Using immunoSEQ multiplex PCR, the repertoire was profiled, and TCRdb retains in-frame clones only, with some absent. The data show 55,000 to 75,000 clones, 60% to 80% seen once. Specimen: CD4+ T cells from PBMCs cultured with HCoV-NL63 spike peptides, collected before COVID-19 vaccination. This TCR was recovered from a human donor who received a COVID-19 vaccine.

CDR3 bases: TGTGCCATAACCGCAGCTGGGGCGGTCGGTACGCAGTATTTT. Translating it yields CAITAAGAVGTQYF. V gene TRBV6-5 combines with J gene TRBJ2-3; D perhaps matches TRBD1 (5 bases). The CDR3 length is 14 residues. The germline gives CDR1 MNHEY, CDR2 SVGAGI. V lost 10 bases to trimming and J lost 8 bases, with 22 bases between them.